This entry concerns a single T cell receptor beta chain. Its antigen is currently unknown. This sample was taken from a study of T cell responses to AZD1222 COVID-19 vaccine. Overall study findings and caveats: Spike-specific TCR breadth and depth went up after people got two AZD1222 doses. Dominant at 160-218 and 743-854, vaccine-associated CD4 TCRs also spanned spike. All repertoire sampling was performed exclusively after the peak T cell response. Reports indicate that nearly half of spike-specific TCRs are directed at unmutated variant regions.

Clones were read by immunoSEQ multiplex PCR, and TCRdb kept only the in-frame ones, dropping some. The sample includes some 55,000 clones, about 90% of them seen just once. Germline V lookup: CDR1 LNHDA, CDR2 SQIVND (reference sequence). Trimming took 4 bases from V and 2 from J, leaving 12 bases between them. This CDR3 spans 14 amino acids. The clonotype comes from an adult in good health. The source material was peripheral blood, sampled on day 0 of AZD1222 vaccination. The genes are TRBV19 and TRBJ2-7; D unresolved. In DNA form, the CDR3 reads TGTGCCAGTAGTACCGCAGGTAGGACCTACGAGCAGTACTTC. Amino acid sequence: CASSTAGRTYEQYF. Looking up the rest from reference TRBV19 and TRBJ2-7 gives the full variable domain: DGGITQSPKYLFRKEGQNVTLSCEQNLNHDAMYWYRQDPGQGLRLIYYSQIVNDFQKGDIAEGYSVSREKKESFPLTVTSAQKNPTAFYLCASSTAGRTYEQYFGPGTRLTVT.